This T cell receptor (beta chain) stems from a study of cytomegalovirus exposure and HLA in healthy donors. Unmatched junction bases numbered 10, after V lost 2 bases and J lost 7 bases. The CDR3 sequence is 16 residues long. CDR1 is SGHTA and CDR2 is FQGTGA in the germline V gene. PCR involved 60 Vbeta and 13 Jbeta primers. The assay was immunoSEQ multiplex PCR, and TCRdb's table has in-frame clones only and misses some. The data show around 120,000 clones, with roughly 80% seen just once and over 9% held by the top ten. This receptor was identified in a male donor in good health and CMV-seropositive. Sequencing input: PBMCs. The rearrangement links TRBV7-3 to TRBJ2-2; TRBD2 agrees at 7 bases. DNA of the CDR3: TGTGCCAGCAGCTTATTCAGGCGGGAGTCAGGCGGGGAGCTGTTTTTT. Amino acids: CASSLFRRESGGELFF.